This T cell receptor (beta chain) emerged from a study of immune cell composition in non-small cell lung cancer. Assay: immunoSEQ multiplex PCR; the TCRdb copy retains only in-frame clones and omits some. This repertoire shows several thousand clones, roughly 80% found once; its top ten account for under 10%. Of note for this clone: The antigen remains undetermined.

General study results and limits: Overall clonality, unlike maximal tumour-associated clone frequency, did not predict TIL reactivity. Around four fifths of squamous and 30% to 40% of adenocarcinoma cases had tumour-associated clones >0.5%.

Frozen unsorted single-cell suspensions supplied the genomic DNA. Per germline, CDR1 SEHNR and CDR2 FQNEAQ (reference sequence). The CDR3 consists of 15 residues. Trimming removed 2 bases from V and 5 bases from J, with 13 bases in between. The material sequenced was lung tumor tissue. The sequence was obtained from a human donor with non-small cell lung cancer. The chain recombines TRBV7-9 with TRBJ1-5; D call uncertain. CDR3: CASSLTQAGHQPQHF. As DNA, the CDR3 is TGTGCCAGCAGCTTAACCCAGGCAGGCCATCAGCCCCAGCATTTT.